This paragraph covers one TCR beta chain sequence. Its target is unknown. RNA transcripts were the template, and TCR beta CDR3 regions were amplified from them. The first-round RT-PCR employed HTBI primers together with the Qiagen OneStep RT-PCR kit. A multiplex PCR was then performed as the second round. Each CDR3 protein gets one entry after TCRdb re-called the multiplex PCR reads with MiXCR. The data contain roughly 600,000 distinct CDR3 sequences, about 40% of them singletons. This sample was included in a study of Graves' ophthalmopathy and Graves' hyperthyroidism. Background on the study: No ophthalmopathy within 18 months of follow-up signified stable hyperthyroidism. Notes on the study in general: Also, most clonotypes expanded in the thyroid above 0.001 frequency appeared in blood.

Eligible hyperthyroidism cases comprised new diagnoses of under 2 months' duration in individuals aged 18 to 65. Clinical symptoms, serum thyroxine, TRAb, thyroid ultrasound and orbital computed tomography determined diagnosis. The germline V gene encodes CDR1 SGHRS and CDR2 YFSETQ. The CDR3 is 14 residues long. V trimming: 3 bases; J trimming: 6 bases; junction bases outside the gene matches: 5. This chain links TRBV5-1 with TRBJ2-2, with TRBD1 matching over 7 bases. The TCR originated in an adult man with Graves' hyperthyroidism. Sequencing used peripheral blood or thyroid tissue (not recorded which). The CDR3 is CASSSSGQSGELFF. The CDR3 DNA reads as TGCGCCAGCAGCTCCTCGGGACAGTCCGGGGAGCTGTTTTTT.